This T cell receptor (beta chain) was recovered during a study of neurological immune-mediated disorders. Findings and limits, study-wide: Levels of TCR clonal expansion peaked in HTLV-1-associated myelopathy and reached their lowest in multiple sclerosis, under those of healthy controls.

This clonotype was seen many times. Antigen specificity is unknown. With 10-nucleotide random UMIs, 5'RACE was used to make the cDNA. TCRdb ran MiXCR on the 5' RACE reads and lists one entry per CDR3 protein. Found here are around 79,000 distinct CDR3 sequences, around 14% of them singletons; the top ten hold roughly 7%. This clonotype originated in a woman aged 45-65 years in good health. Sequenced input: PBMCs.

Here the CDR3 reads CASSLQGNEQFF. The CDR3 DNA reads as TGTGCCAGCTCATTACAGGGTAATGAGCAGTTCTTC. J is TRBJ2-1 and V is TRBV18; D possibly corresponds to TRBD1 (6 bases). The CDR3 is 12 amino acids. The germline V and J ends were trimmed by 5 bases and 7 bases, with 9 bases remaining between them. Germline V gene data show CDR1 as KGHSH and CDR2 as LQKENI.